These 15 T cell receptor beta chains were all obtained from the same sample, sequenced in a study of blood T cell repertoires in COVID-19. Clones were read by immunoSEQ multiplex PCR, and TCRdb kept only the in-frame ones, dropping some. The sample holds about 35,000 clones, roughly 92% seen once. Sequencing input: peripheral blood. The receptors derive from a middle-aged man with active COVID-19.

This chain links TRBV6-5 with TRBJ1-1, with 7 bases that match TRBD1. J lost 4 bases, V lost 7 bases, and 9 bases had no gene match. The CDR3 covers 14 residues. The V gene's germline CDR1 is MNHEY and CDR2 SVGAGI. The CDR3, as DNA: TGTGCCAGCACGCACAGGGGTATGGGCACTGAAGCTTTCTTT. Translation gives CASTHRGMGTEAFF.

V and J are TRBV7-9 and TRBJ2-7, with a possible D match to TRBD2 (5 bases). Germline V gene data show CDR1 as SEHNR and CDR2 as FQNEAQ (reference sequence). Trimming pared 4 bases from V and 0 bases from J, leaving 13 bases between. The CDR3 is made up of 15 amino acids. CDR3 sequence: CASSSILTNSYEQYF. The CDR3 DNA follows: TGTGCCAGCAGCTCAATCTTGACTAACTCCTACGAGCAGTACTTC. The complete variable domain, with remaining parts taken from reference TRBV7-9 and TRBJ2-7, reads DTGVSQNPRHKITKRGQNVTFRCDPISEHNRLYWYRQTLGQGPEFLTYFQNEAQLEKSRLLSDRFSAERPKGSFSTLEIQRTEQGDSAMYLCASSSILTNSYEQYFGPGTRLTVT.

The chain employs TRBV5-6 and TRBJ2-3, with D perhaps matching TRBD1 (5 bases). The CDR3 totals 14 residues. The germline CDR1 and CDR2 sequences are SGHDT and YYEEEE. With 4 bases removed from V and 5 bases from J, the gap between germline ends came to 14 bases. CDR3 bases: TGTGCCAGCAGCGTGCCGCAGGGAAAAGATACGCAGTATTTT. This encodes CASSVPQGKDTQYF.

The chain combines TRBV3-1 (or the pseudogene TRBV3-2) with TRBJ1-2; the D gene is possibly TRBD1 (6 bases). The CDR3 covers 13 residues. Germline assignment: CDR1 LGHDT and CDR2 YNNKEL (reference sequence). V lost 1 base and J lost 7, with 10 bases in between. CDR3 loop: CASSQGTAPGYTF. The DNA of the CDR3 is TGTGCCAGCAGCCAAGGGACAGCTCCTGGCTACACCTTC.

This clone was recorded only once. V usage is TRBV5-1 and J usage is TRBJ1-4; no clear D gene. The V and J ends lost 0 bases and 5 bases respectively, with 14 bases between them. Germline V gene data show CDR1 as SGHRS and CDR2 as YFSETQ. This CDR3 is 16 amino acids long. The CDR3 nucleotides are TGCGCCAGCAGCTTGGTAGGGCGCGGGCAGAATGAAAAACTGTTTTTT. Residues: CASSLVGRGQNEKLFF.

The V call is TRBV30, the J call TRBJ2-3; 7 bases are a match to TRBD2. Trimming at V came to 4 bases and at J to 3 bases, leaving 4 bases not matched to a gene. The CDR3 extends over 13 amino acids. Per germline, CDR1 GTSNPN and CDR2 SVGIG (reference sequence). The CDR3 DNA reads TGTGCCTGGAAATTGCGGGGGACAGATACGCAGTATTTT. This codes for CAWKLRGTDTQYF.

This chain uses TRBV29-1 with TRBJ2-3, with a tentative D call TRBD2 (5 bases). V was cut by 7 bases and J by 5 bases, with 16 bases left in between. The CDR3 spans 13 residues. Germline CDR1 SQVTM, CDR2 ANQGSEA. CDR3 protein: CSAGISFLDTQYF. The CDR3 DNA is TGCAGCGCCGGGATCAGCTTTTTAGATACGCAGTATTTT.

On this clone itself: Different DNA sequences within this sample yield the same CDR3. The rearrangement links TRBV7-9 to TRBJ1-2; 7 positions agree with TRBD1. J was trimmed by 0 bases and V by 5 bases; bases with no gene match: 6. The CDR3 length is 15 residues. The V gene's germline CDR1 is SEHNR and CDR2 FQNEAQ (reference sequence). The chain's CDR3 is CASSPWTGSNYGYTF. In DNA form, the CDR3 reads TGTGCCAGCAGCCCTTGGACAGGTTCTAACTATGGCTACACCTTC.

The chain uses TRBV6-5 and TRBJ2-7, with TRBD1 matching over 7 bases. CDR3 length: 14 amino acids. Losses at the gene ends were 6 bases for V and 3 bases for J; bases not matched to a gene: 8. The V gene's germline CDR1 is MNHEY and CDR2 SVGAGI. CDR3 bases: TGTGCCAGCAGGTCCTCGGACAGGTACTACGAGCAGTACTTC. Translating gives CASRSSDRYYEQYF.

The V gene is TRBV28, the J gene TRBJ1-2; 7 bases align to TRBD1. Germline V lookup: CDR1 MDHEN, CDR2 SYDVKM. V was pared by 8 bases and J by 8 bases, with 8 bases of the junction left unmatched. This CDR3 is 12 amino acids long. The DNA of the CDR3 is TGTGCCAGCGGGAGACAGGGATGGGGCTACACCTTC. Residues: CASGRQGWGYTF.

J is TRBJ2-5 and V is TRBV5-1, with 8 bases matching TRBD1. The V gene end was trimmed by 4 bases and the J gene end by 1 base; junction bases not matched to a gene: 6. There are 15 residues in the CDR3. Germline CDR1 is SGHRS and CDR2 is YFSETQ. CDR3: CASSQEGTGQETQYF. The CDR3 nucleotides are TGCGCCAGCAGCCAGGAGGGGACAGGCCAAGAGACCCAGTACTTC.

The chain combines TRBV27 with TRBJ2-1; D is uncertain. Between the trimmed V and J ends, which lost 6 bases and 8 bases, there was a span of 8 bases. The CDR3 totals 11 residues. Germline V CDR1 and CDR2: MNHEY, SMNVEV (reference sequence). The CDR3 is CASRFRYEQFF. The CDR3 DNA reads TGTGCCAGCAGGTTCAGGTATGAGCAGTTCTTC.

This chain joins TRBV6-5 and TRBJ2-3; TRBD1 matches at 8 bases. The CDR3 contains 13 residues. The germline V gene has CDR1 MNHEY and CDR2 SVGAGI. Trimming removed 7 bases from V and 4 bases from J; junction bases left unmatched: 4. As DNA, the CDR3 is TGTGCCAGCAAAGACAGGGGCCCAGATACGCAGTATTTT. Amino acid sequence: CASKDRGPDTQYF.

This chain links TRBV3-1 (or the pseudogene TRBV3-2) with TRBJ2-7; possibly TRBD1 for D (6 bases). From germline, CDR1 is LGHDT and CDR2 YNNKEL (reference sequence). The CDR3 covers 13 residues. Trimming left V 0 bases short and J 6 bases short, with 9 bases between. The CDR3 bases are TGTGCCAGCAGCCAAGATTGGGGGCGCGAGCAGTACTTC. Translating it yields CASSQDWGREQYF.

The rearrangement uses TRBV4-3 and TRBJ1-2; D is unresolved. There are 15 residues in the CDR3. Trimming removed 0 bases at V and 4 bases at J, with 12 bases between. In germline, CDR1 is LGHNA, CDR2 YSLEER. CDR3 DNA sequence: TGCGCCAGCAGCCAAGAGAGGTGGAACATCTATGGCTACACCTTC. This translates into CASSQERWNIYGYTF.